The entry that follows covers one TCR beta chain sequence. 5'RACE template switching with UMIs generated TCR beta cDNA. TCRdb reanalyzed the 5' RACE reads, giving one entry per CDR3 protein sequence and no DNA. The sample's table shows some 280,000 distinct CDR3 sequences. Looked up from germline, CDR1 is DFQATT and CDR2 is SNEGSKA (reference sequence). CDR3 length: 13 residues. The data were obtained in a study of T cells expressing NK-cell markers. In the study overall: Investigators obtained TCR beta repertoires from sorted CD3+CD56+NKG2C+, CD3+CD56+NKG2C- and CD3+CD56-NKG2C+ T cells.

This sequence joins TRBV20-1 and TRBJ2-5; TCRdb reports TRBD2, a call that lacks DNA to check it against. The source of this sequence is a man aged 18 to 29 in good health. The source material was blood T cells: a sorted CD56 or NKG2C T cell subset, CD4+ or CD8+ T cells, or bulk PBMC T cells (not recorded which). CDR3 sequence: CSAILAGPETQYF.